The rows below give T cell receptor beta chains drawn from one sample of a study of blood T cell repertoires in COVID-19. Using immunoSEQ multiplex PCR, the repertoire was profiled, and TCRdb retains in-frame clones only, with some absent. Altogether about 100,000 clones are present, 88% being singletons, with the ten largest covering around 7%. Material for sequencing was peripheral blood. These receptors were obtained from a man aged 50-59 years with active or convalescent COVID-19. The CDR3 runs from the conserved cysteine through the conserved F or W. The D gene is left open where the match is weak. For some rows the clone size is stated as once, few or many, or as a class when expanded; others skip it.

TRBV5-8	TRBJ2-7	TRBD1	-	CASSLVGQTFYEQYF	TGTGCCAGCAGCTTGGTGGGACAGACCTTTTACGAGCAGTACTTC
TRBV30	TRBJ2-7	TRBD2	-	CAWSVGSGIYYEQYF	TGTGCCTGGAGTGTCGGGAGCGGGATTTACTACGAGCAGTACTTC
TRBV11-3	TRBJ2-2	-	many	CASSFRESNTGELFF	TGTGCCAGCAGCTTTCGGGAATCGAACACCGGGGAGCTGTTTTTT
TRBV7-2	TRBJ1-5	TRBD1	few	CASSLADRGGQPQHF	TGTGCCAGCAGCTTAGCGGACAGGGGTGGTCAGCCCCAGCATTTT
TRBV4-1	TRBJ2-7	TRBD2	-	CASSQGRGRALYEQYF	TGCGCCAGCAGCCAAGGGCGAGGGAGGGCCCTCTACGAGCAGTACTTC
TRBV2	TRBJ2-1	-	-	CASSEGGLSQFF	TGTGCCAGCAGTGAAGGTGGACTCAGCCAGTTCTTC
TRBV18	TRBJ1-1	TRBD1	-	CASSPAGTGIGANTEAFF	TGTGCCAGCTCACCAGCTGGGACAGGGATAGGAGCGAACACTGAAGCTTTCTTT
TRBV30	TRBJ2-5	-	-	CAWSVGPAGETQYF	TGTGCCTGGAGTGTCGGCCCCGCGGGAGAGACCCAGTACTTC
TRBV7-8	TRBJ1-1	-	-	CASSVKGRDTEAFF	TGTGCCAGCAGCGTTAAGGGGAGGGACACTGAAGCTTTCTTT
TRBV28	TRBJ1-5	-	few	CASGGGGGRKPQHF	TGTGCCAGCGGGGGCGGCGGCGGGAGGAAGCCCCAGCATTTT
TRBV7-9	TRBJ2-7	TRBD1	-	CASSSPPRGTGPSYEQYF	TGTGCCAGCAGCTCCCCACCCAGGGGGACAGGGCCCTCCTACGAGCAGTACTTC
TRBV28	TRBJ2-1	TRBD2	once	CASSGQGYWREGPFDEQFF	TGTGCCAGCTCGGGGCAAGGGTATTGGCGGGAGGGCCCCTTCGATGAGCAGTTCTTC
TRBV12-3/TRBV12-4	TRBJ2-3	-	-	CASSLLVTDTQYF	TGTGCCAGCAGTTTACTAGTCACAGATACGCAGTATTTT
TRBV5-5	TRBJ2-7	TRBD2	-	CASSLRWAGVTYEQYF	TGTGCCAGCAGCTTGCGATGGGCGGGAGTTACATACGAGCAGTACTTC
TRBV5-6	TRBJ2-7	TRBD1	once	CASSPQGQGWNEQYF	TGTGCCAGCAGCCCGCAGGGACAGGGGTGGAACGAGCAGTACTTC
TRBV19	TRBJ2-1	TRBD2	once	CASSIPSGSSSYNEQFF	TGTGCCAGTAGTATACCTAGCGGGAGCTCCTCCTACAATGAGCAGTTCTTC
TRBV18	TRBJ1-2	-	-	CASSPPTRKQDHF	TGTGCCAGCTCACCGCCAACTCGTAAACAGGACCACTTC
TRBV6-5	TRBJ2-7	-	few	CASSYRDAVTEQYF	TGTGCCAGCAGTTACCGGGATGCAGTAACGGAGCAGTACTTC
TRBV28	TRBJ2-1	TRBD2	-	CASSLSGTSDYNEQFF	TGTGCCAGCAGTCTCTCCGGGACTAGCGACTACAATGAGCAGTTCTTC
TRBV18	TRBJ2-2	TRBD2	-	CASSPLVLAATGELFF	TGTGCCAGCTCACCACTTGTACTAGCGGCCACCGGGGAGCTGTTTTTT
TRBV5-1	TRBJ2-5	-	-	CASSSRTGREETQYF	TGCGCCAGCAGCTCGAGAACAGGACGGGAAGAGACCCAGTACTTC
TRBV6-5	TRBJ1-4	TRBD1	few	CASGHRGGGGEKLFF	TGTGCCAGCGGACACAGGGGGGGTGGTGGTGAAAAACTGTTTTTT
TRBV18	TRBJ2-5	TRBD2	few	CASSPHSGRPTQETQYF	TGTGCCAGCTCACCCCATAGCGGGCGCCCTACTCAAGAGACCCAGTACTTC
TRBV7-8	TRBJ1-6	-	-	CASSLTERAGSPLHF	TGTGCCAGCAGTCTTACGGAGAGGGCAGGATCACCCCTCCACTTT
TRBV4-2	TRBJ2-7	TRBD1	-	CASSQDQDRGRYEQYF	TGTGCCAGCAGCCAAGATCAGGACAGGGGGCGGTACGAGCAGTACTTC
TRBV9	TRBJ2-1	TRBD2	-	CASSPTSGRSSYNEQFF	TGTGCCAGCAGCCCGACTAGCGGGAGGAGCTCCTACAATGAGCAGTTCTTC
TRBV6-5	TRBJ2-5	-	-	CASSYQAVQETQYF	TGTGCCAGCAGTTACCAGGCAGTACAAGAGACCCAGTACTTC
TRBV2	TRBJ2-1	-	-	CASSDSLYNEQFF	TGTGCCAGCAGTGATAGTCTCTACAATGAGCAGTTCTTC
TRBV3-1/TRBV3-2	TRBJ2-1	TRBD1	-	CASSQEGTGTNEQFF	TGTGCCAGCAGCCAAGAAGGGACAGGGACCAATGAGCAGTTCTTC
TRBV29-1	TRBJ1-1	TRBD1	-	CSVDVQGVGIGTEAFF	TGCAGCGTTGATGTACAGGGGGTGGGTATAGGCACTGAAGCTTTCTTT
TRBV15	TRBJ1-5	-	-	CATRVGTGTFNQPQHF	TGTGCCACCAGAGTTGGTACAGGGACCTTCAATCAGCCCCAGCATTTT
TRBV28	TRBJ1-5	-	-	CASSQGLVEPQHF	TGTGCCAGCAGTCAGGGGTTGGTAGAGCCCCAGCATTTT
TRBV19	TRBJ2-1	-	-	CASTERSSYNEQFF	TGTGCCAGTACCGAGCGGAGCTCCTACAATGAGCAGTTCTTC
TRBV6-2/TRBV6-3	TRBJ2-1	TRBD2	-	CASSYPGTSGRNEQFF	TGTGCCAGCAGTTACCCCGGGACTAGCGGGAGAAATGAGCAGTTCTTC
TRBV15	TRBJ1-6	-	-	CATSLESSYNSPLHF	TGTGCCACCAGCCTGGAGAGCTCCTATAATTCACCCCTCCACTTT
TRBV24-1	TRBJ2-2	-	once	CATSEPSGTGLFF	TGTGCCACCAGTGAGCCCTCAGGTACAGGGCTGTTTTTT
TRBV10-3	TRBJ1-4	TRBD1	-	CATRDSSGGEKLFF	TGTGCCACCCGGGACAGCTCTGGAGGTGAAAAACTGTTTTTT
TRBV27	TRBJ2-3	TRBD1	-	CASSFSGTGGTDTQYF	TGTGCCAGCAGTTTCTCCGGGACAGGGGGCACAGATACGCAGTATTTT
TRBV5-4	TRBJ1-4	-	few	CASSPGFATNEKLFF	TGTGCCAGCAGCCCAGGGTTTGCAACTAATGAAAAACTGTTTTTT
TRBV5-1	TRBJ2-7	-	-	CASSLNRVNEQYF	TGCGCCAGCAGCTTGAACAGGGTCAACGAGCAGTACTTC
TRBV2	TRBJ1-1	TRBD1	-	CASSGTGNMNTEAFF	TGTGCCAGCAGTGGGACAGGCAATATGAACACTGAAGCTTTCTTT
TRBV28	TRBJ2-7	TRBD1	-	CASSWGQPSYEQYF	TGTGCCAGCAGTTGGGGACAGCCTAGCTACGAGCAGTACTTC
TRBV12-3/TRBV12-4	TRBJ2-1	-	once	CASRLGGHNEQFF	TGTGCCAGCAGACTGGGGGGTCACAATGAGCAGTTCTTC
TRBV25-1	TRBJ2-3	-	-	CASSALGGADTQYF	TGTGCCAGCAGTGCCCTAGGGGGGGCAGATACGCAGTATTTT
TRBV6-5	TRBJ2-7	TRBD2	-	CASSTNVGGIVEQYF	TGTGCCAGCAGCACCAATGTGGGAGGGATCGTCGAGCAGTACTTC
TRBV9	TRBJ2-1	TRBD2	-	CASSGTSVNNEQFF	TGTGCCAGCAGCGGGACTAGCGTAAACAATGAGCAGTTCTTC
TRBV20-1	TRBJ2-7	-	-	CSARQGNEQYF	TGCAGTGCTAGACAGGGGAACGAGCAGTACTTC
TRBV21-1	TRBJ2-7	-	-	CASSKCTGGGVFYEQYF	TGTGCCAGCAGCAAGTGTACTGGGGGAGGGGTCTTCTACGAGCAGTACTTC
TRBV28	TRBJ1-4	TRBD1	-	CASGTGGFEKLFF	TGTGCCAGCGGGACAGGGGGATTTGAAAAACTGTTTTTT
TRBV23-1	TRBJ1-5	-	-	CASSQGERVSNQPQHF	TGCGCCAGCAGTCAGGGGGAGCGGGTTAGCAATCAGCCCCAGCATTTT
TRBV6-2/TRBV6-3	TRBJ2-7	TRBD2	-	CASSQLAGARYEQYF	TGTGCCAGCAGTCAACTAGCGGGAGCAAGATACGAGCAGTACTTC
TRBV7-9	TRBJ1-1	-	-	CASSLTPGGGAFF	TGTGCCAGCAGCTTGACCCCTGGTGGAGGAGCTTTCTTT
TRBV10-3	TRBJ2-3	-	-	CAISESIEETDTQYF	TGTGCCATCAGTGAGTCTATTGAGGAGACAGATACGCAGTATTTT
TRBV6-5	TRBJ1-5	-	-	CASSTTGPNQPQHF	TGTGCCAGCAGTACCACAGGACCCAATCAGCCCCAGCATTTT
TRBV9	TRBJ2-2	TRBD2	-	CASSVLAGGPDGELFF	TGTGCCAGCAGCGTCCTAGCGGGAGGGCCTGACGGGGAGCTGTTTTTT
TRBV25-1	TRBJ1-3	TRBD1	-	CASSDTGTANTIYF	TGTGCCAGCAGTGACACCGGGACAGCGAACACCATATATTTT
TRBV4-2	TRBJ2-5	TRBD2	-	CASSQDREGKETQYF	TGTGCCAGCAGCCAAGATCGGGAGGGGAAAGAGACCCAGTACTTC